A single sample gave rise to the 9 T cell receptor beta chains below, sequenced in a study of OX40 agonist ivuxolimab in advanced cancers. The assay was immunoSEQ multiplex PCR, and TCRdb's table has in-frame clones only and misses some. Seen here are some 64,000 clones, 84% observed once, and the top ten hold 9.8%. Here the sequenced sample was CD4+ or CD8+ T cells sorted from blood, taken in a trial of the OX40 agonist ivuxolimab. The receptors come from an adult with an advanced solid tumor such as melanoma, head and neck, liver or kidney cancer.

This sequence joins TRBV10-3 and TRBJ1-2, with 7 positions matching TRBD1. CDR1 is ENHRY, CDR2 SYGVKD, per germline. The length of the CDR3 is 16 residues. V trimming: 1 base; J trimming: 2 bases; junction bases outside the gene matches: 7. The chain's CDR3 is CAISELKGQENYGYTF. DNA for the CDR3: TGTGCCATCAGTGAGTTGAAAGGACAGGAGAACTATGGCTACACCTTC.

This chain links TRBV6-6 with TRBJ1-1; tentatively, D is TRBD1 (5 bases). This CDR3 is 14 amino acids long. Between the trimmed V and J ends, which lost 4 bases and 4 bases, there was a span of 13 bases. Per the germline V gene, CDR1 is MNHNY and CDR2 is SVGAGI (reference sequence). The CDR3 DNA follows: TGTGCCAGCAGTTCCGGGACTGTCGGCACTGAAGCTTTCTTT. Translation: CASSSGTVGTEAFF.

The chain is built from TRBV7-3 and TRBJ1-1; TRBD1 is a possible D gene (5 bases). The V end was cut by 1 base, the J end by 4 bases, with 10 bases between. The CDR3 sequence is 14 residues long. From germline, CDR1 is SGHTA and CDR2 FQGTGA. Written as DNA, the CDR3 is TGTGCCAGCAGCTTAATAGGGGACGTCACTGAAGCTTTCTTT. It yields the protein CASSLIGDVTEAFF.

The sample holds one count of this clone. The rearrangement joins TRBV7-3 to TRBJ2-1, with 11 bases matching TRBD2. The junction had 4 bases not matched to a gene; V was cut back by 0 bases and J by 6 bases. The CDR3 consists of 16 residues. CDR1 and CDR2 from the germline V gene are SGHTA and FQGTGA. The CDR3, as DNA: TGTGCCAGCAGCTTAACCCTAGCGGGGGGACCCAATGAGCAGTTCTTC. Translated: CASSLTLAGGPNEQFF.

CDR3 coding DNA: TGCGCCAGCAGCTTGACGAGCCTCTACGAGCAGTACTTC. Translated, it gives CASSLTSLYEQYF. V is TRBV5-1 and J is TRBJ2-7; no reliable D call. The ends were cut back, 1 base at V and 3 bases at J, with 8 bases in the middle. Germline-derived CDR1 and CDR2 are SGHRS and YFSETQ. The CDR3 loop spans 13 amino acids.

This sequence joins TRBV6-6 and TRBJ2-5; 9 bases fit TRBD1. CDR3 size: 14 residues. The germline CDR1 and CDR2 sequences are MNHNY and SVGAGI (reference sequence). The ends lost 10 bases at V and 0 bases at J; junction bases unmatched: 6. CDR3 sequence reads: CATRGQGNQETQYF. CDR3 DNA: TGTGCCACCAGGGGACAGGGCAACCAAGAGACCCAGTACTTC.

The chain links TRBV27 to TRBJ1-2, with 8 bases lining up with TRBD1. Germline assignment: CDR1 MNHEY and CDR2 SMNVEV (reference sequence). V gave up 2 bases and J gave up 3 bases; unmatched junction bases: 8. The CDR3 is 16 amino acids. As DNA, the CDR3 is TGTGCCAGCAGTTTAAGGGTAACAGGGGGTGACTATGGCTACACCTTC. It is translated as CASSLRVTGGDYGYTF.

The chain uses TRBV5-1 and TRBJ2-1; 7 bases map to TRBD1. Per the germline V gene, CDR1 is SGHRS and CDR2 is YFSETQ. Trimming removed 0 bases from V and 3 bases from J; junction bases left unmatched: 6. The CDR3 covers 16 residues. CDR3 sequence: CASSLAAAGGYNEQFF. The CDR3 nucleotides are TGCGCCAGCAGCTTGGCAGCGGCAGGGGGCTACAATGAGCAGTTCTTC.

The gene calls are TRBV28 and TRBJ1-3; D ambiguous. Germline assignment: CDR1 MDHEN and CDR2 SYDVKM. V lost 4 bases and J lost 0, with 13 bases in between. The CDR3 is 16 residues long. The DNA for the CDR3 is TGTGCCAGCAGTTGGGTTCGGGTGAGCTCTGGAAACACCATATATTTT. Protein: CASSWVRVSSGNTIYF.